This T cell receptor (beta chain) was sequenced in a study of CD8+CD57+ T cells in acquired aplastic anemia. Study details: Mean yield of DNA from sorted CD4+ and CD8+ cells was roughly 3.4 ug. CD4+ reads averaged around 9.9 million in healthy donors.

Genomic DNA templated the TCR beta VDJ and CDR3 profiling. TCRdb re-called the reads through MiXCR, storing one row per CDR3 protein. Altogether about 130,000 distinct CDR3 sequences are present, around 48% being singletons, with the ten largest covering about 2.3%. This clonotype was counted between two and nine times. The CDR3 sequence is 13 residues long. Trimming removed 5 bases at V and 8 bases at J, with 12 bases between. Looked up from germline, CDR1 is LNHDA and CDR2 is SQIVND (reference sequence). Sequenced: sorted CD4+, CD8+, or CD8+CD57+ T cells (not recorded which) from PBMCs. V usage is TRBV19 and J usage is TRBJ2-2; D perhaps matches TRBD2 (6 bases). The source of this sequence is a human donor in good health, serving as a control. The CDR3 here is CASSAHGGGELFF. Written as DNA, the CDR3 is TGTGCCAGTAGTGCGCACGGGGGTGGGGAGCTGTTTTTT.